This passage covers 20 T cell receptor beta chains from one sample sequenced in a study of blood T cell repertoires in COVID-19. TCRdb's copy holds only in-frame clones and misses some; the assay was immunoSEQ multiplex PCR. This sample yields more than 250,000 clones, of which over 75% are seen a single time; 1% belongs to the top ten. Sequenced: peripheral blood. The receptor set was obtained from a man aged 50-60 years with active or convalescent COVID-19.

The rearrangement uses TRBV11-3 and TRBJ1-1; possibly TRBD1 for D (6 bases). The germline V gene has CDR1 SGHNT and CDR2 YENEEA. The CDR3 loop spans 14 amino acids. The V end was cut by 6 bases, the J end by 3 bases, with 14 bases between. CDR3 DNA: TGTGCCAGCAGTCGTTCGGGACATTACACTGAAGCTTTCTTT. Encoded protein: CASSRSGHYTEAFF.

This clone was seen only once. The chain is built from TRBV2 and TRBJ2-3; 11 nucleotides align to TRBD1. The CDR3 has 19 amino acids. Looked up from germline, CDR1 is SNHLY and CDR2 is FYNNEI. The V and J ends lost 6 bases and 2 bases, in that order; junction bases with no gene match: 16. Here the CDR3 DNA reads TGTGCCAGCAGGTCCGGGACAGGGGGTATTGATTTCTCCACAGATACGCAGTATTTT. This encodes CASRSGTGGIDFSTDTQYF.

The chain joins TRBV28 to TRBJ1-1; perhaps TRBD1 as D (6 bases). The CDR3 length is 14 residues. The germline V gene has CDR1 MDHEN and CDR2 SYDVKM. With 7 bases removed from V and 4 bases from J, the gap between germline ends came to 16 bases. The CDR3 DNA follows: TGTGCCAGCATCCCGAGGGGGGGGGCCACTGAAGCTTTCTTT. Protein product: CASIPRGGATEAFF.

The V call is TRBV4-2, the J call TRBJ1-6; 7 nucleotides match TRBD1. Unmatched junction bases numbered 9, after V lost 4 bases and J lost 3 bases. This CDR3 comprises 17 residues. Germline values: CDR1 LGHNA, CDR2 YNFKEQ. Here the CDR3 DNA reads TGTGCCAGCAGCCCCAACAGGGGAGGCTTCTATAATTCACCCCTCCACTTT. It translates to CASSPNRGGFYNSPLHF.

The table lists this clone with a few counts. The chain combines TRBV7-6 with TRBJ1-5, with D possibly TRBD1 on 6 matching bases. Germline-derived CDR1 and CDR2 are SGHVS and FNYEAQ. The CDR3 loop spans 14 amino acids. V was pared by 5 bases and J by 6 bases, with 14 bases between. CDR3 DNA: TGTGCCAGCAGCCCAACACAGGGAAGTCAGCCCCAGCATTTT. This encodes CASSPTQGSQPQHF.

This sequence joins TRBV28 and TRBJ1-2, with D possibly matching TRBD1 (6 bases). This CDR3 spans 13 amino acids. Germline V lookup: CDR1 MDHEN, CDR2 SYDVKM. The V gene lost 7 bases and the J gene lost 1 base, with 10 bases spanning the gap. The DNA of the CDR3 is TGTGCCAGCACCCAGGGGCGTAACTATGGCTACACCTTC. Encoded protein: CASTQGRNYGYTF.

The rearrangement joins TRBV6-4 to TRBJ2-1; maybe TRBD2 (5 bases). This CDR3 is 16 amino acids long. With 6 bases removed from V and 11 bases from J, the gap between germline ends came to 26 bases. Germline V gene sequence: CDR1 MRHNA, CDR2 SNTAGT. CDR3: CASSDTVGQYGGKQFF. The DNA for the CDR3 is TGTGCCAGCAGCGATACGGTGGGTCAGTACGGAGGCAAGCAGTTCTTC.

V is TRBV7-2 and J is TRBJ1-6; D ambiguous. Germline-derived CDR1 and CDR2 are SGHTA and FQGNSA. The CDR3 contains 14 residues. Trimming pared 2 bases from V and 9 bases from J, leaving 11 bases between. The CDR3 region is CASSLTVAISPLHF. The CDR3 DNA reads as TGTGCCAGCAGCTTAACGGTCGCTATTTCACCCCTCCACTTT.

The chain is built from TRBV11-2 and TRBJ2-5; the D gene is possibly TRBD1 (5 bases). The CDR3 runs 14 residues. V was pared by 2 bases and J by 5 bases, with 12 bases between. CDR1 SGHAT and CDR2 FQNNGV come from the germline V gene. The CDR3 loop reads CASSLQGWGETQYF. As DNA, the CDR3 is TGTGCCAGCAGCTTACAGGGCTGGGGCGAGACCCAGTACTTC.

The DNA for the CDR3 is TGCAGTGCTAGTGGGGACAGCCTCTACGAGCAGTACTTC. Encoded protein: CSASGDSLYEQYF. The V call is TRBV20-1, the J call TRBJ2-7; TRBD1 aligns across 7 bases. The germline V gene encodes CDR1 DFQATT and CDR2 SNEGSKA (reference sequence). V lost 3 bases to trimming and J lost 3 bases; unmatched junction nucleotides: 5. The CDR3 covers 13 residues.

This chain links TRBV28 with TRBJ1-2; 8 bases map to TRBD1. The CDR3 totals 14 residues. Per germline, CDR1 MDHEN and CDR2 SYDVKM. V gave up 6 bases and J gave up 7 bases; unmatched junction bases: 10. CDR3 in amino acids: CASRLSGGAGGYTF. CDR3 nucleotide sequence: TGTGCCAGCAGGCTGTCAGGGGGCGCCGGTGGCTACACCTTC.

The rearrangement uses TRBV2 and TRBJ2-7; TRBD1 might be the D (6 bases). The V gene's germline CDR1 is SNHLY and CDR2 FYNNEI. The CDR3 has 14 residues. Trimming took 7 bases from V and 0 from J, leaving 13 bases between them. The CDR3: CASMLGGSSYEQYF. CDR3 bases: TGTGCCAGCATGTTAGGGGGAAGCTCCTACGAGCAGTACTTC.

The chain carries TRBV7-8 and TRBJ1-5; 7 bases align to TRBD1. Trimming at V came to 1 base and at J to 5 bases, leaving 8 bases not matched to a gene. CDR1 and CDR2 from the germline V gene are SGHVS and FQNEAQ. CDR3 length equals 16 residues. CDR3 bases: TGTGCCAGCAGCTTAGAGGGCAGGGGGTTTGATCAGCCCCAGCATTTT. It translates to CASSLEGRGFDQPQHF.

This clone is a singleton in its sample. The chain is built from TRBV11-2 and TRBJ1-6; TRBD1 agrees at 8 bases. Germline CDR1 and CDR2: SGHAT and FQNNGV. V lost 5 bases to trimming and J lost 7 bases; unmatched junction nucleotides: 4. This CDR3 region has 14 residues. CDR3 sequence (DNA): TGTGCCAGCAGCCCACAGGGGGAGAATTCACCCCTCCACTTT. As protein: CASSPQGENSPLHF.

A remark on this clone: Other DNA variants within this sample encode the same CDR3. The V and J genes are TRBV4-2 and TRBJ2-3; D call uncertain. V shed 1 base and J shed 1 base, with 3 bases lying between them. This CDR3 is built from 13 residues. In germline, CDR1 is LGHNA, CDR2 YNFKEQ. The CDR3 loop reads CASSQAGTDTQYF. The CDR3 nucleotides read TGTGCCAGCAGCCAAGCAGGCACAGATACGCAGTATTTT.

This rearrangement joins TRBV18 to TRBJ2-7; D is possibly TRBD2 (5 bases). The germline gives CDR1 KGHSH, CDR2 LQKENI. Trimming stripped 5 bases from V and 2 bases from J, with 10 bases between. The length of the CDR3 is 13 residues. Here the CDR3 DNA reads TGTGCCAGCTCATGGGCGGGTGCCTACGAGCAGTACTTC. This encodes CASSWAGAYEQYF.

This clone has just one count. The chain is built from TRBV28 and TRBJ1-3; D not resolved. This CDR3 contains 13 residues. The ends were cut back, 2 bases at V and 4 bases at J, with 6 bases in the middle. Germline V gene lookup returns CDR1 MDHEN and CDR2 SYDVKM. CDR3 bases: TGTGCCAGCAGTTTACCAGGAGGAAACACCATATATTTT. It is translated as CASSLPGGNTIYF.

This rearrangement joins TRBV7-9 to TRBJ2-3; weak D call: TRBD1 (6 bases). Germline CDR1 is SEHNR and CDR2 is FQNEAQ (reference sequence). Trimming took 5 bases from V and 2 from J, leaving 11 bases between them. The CDR3 has 14 residues. The CDR3 DNA follows: TGTGCCAGCAGCGACGGACAGAACACAGATACGCAGTATTTT. As protein: CASSDGQNTDTQYF.

V and J are TRBV10-3 and TRBJ1-1; D is unclear. V lost 0 bases and J lost 7, with 24 bases in between. Per germline, CDR1 ENHRY and CDR2 SYGVKD. The CDR3 loop spans 18 amino acids. The CDR3 protein is CAISESRYVAAAGLEAFF. The CDR3, as DNA: TGTGCCATCAGTGAGTCCAGGTATGTTGCCGCAGCAGGCCTTGAAGCTTTCTTT.

V usage is TRBV9 and J usage is TRBJ1-2; D call uncertain. Germline-derived CDR1 and CDR2 are SGDLS and YYNGEE. The CDR3 runs to 16 residues. V dropped 0 bases and J dropped 8 bases, with 20 bases sitting between them. The CDR3 spells CASSVDAMGSGGGYTF. In DNA form, the CDR3 reads TGTGCCAGCAGCGTAGATGCGATGGGCAGCGGAGGGGGCTACACCTTC.